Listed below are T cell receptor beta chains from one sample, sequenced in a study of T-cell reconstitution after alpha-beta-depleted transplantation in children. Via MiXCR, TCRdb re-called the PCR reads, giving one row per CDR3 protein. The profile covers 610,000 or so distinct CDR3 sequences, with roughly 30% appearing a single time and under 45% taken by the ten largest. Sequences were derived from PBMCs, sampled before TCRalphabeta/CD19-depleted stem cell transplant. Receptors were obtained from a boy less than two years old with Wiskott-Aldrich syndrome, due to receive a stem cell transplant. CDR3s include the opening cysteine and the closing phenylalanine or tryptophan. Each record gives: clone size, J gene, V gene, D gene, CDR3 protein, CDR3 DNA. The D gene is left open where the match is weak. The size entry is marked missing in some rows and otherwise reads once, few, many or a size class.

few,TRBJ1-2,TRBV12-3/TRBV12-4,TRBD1,CASSSYSRQGSYGYTF,TGTGCCAGCAGTTCGTACTCTCGACAGGGGAGCTATGGCTACACCTTC
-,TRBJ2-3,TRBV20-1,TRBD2,CSARATSGSADTQYF,TGCAGTGCTAGAGCGACTAGCGGGAGTGCAGATACGCAGTATTTT
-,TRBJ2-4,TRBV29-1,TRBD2,CSVGLAGDGGIQYF,TGCAGCGTCGGACTAGCGGGAGATGGAGGCATTCAGTACTTC
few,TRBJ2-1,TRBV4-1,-,CASSQDGRGQFF,TGCGCCAGCAGCCAAGATGGCCGGGGGCAGTTCTTC
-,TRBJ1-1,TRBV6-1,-,CASKRTPNTEAFF,TGTGCCAGCAAGAGGACACCGAACACTGAAGCTTTCTTT
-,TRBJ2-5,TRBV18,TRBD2,CASSPWEGNGQTQYF,TGTGCCAGCTCACCGTGGGAGGGGAACGGACAGACCCAGTACTTC
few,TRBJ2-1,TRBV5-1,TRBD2,CASSLVAGGLYNEQFF,TGCGCCAGCAGCTTGGTAGCGGGAGGGCTCTACAATGAGCAGTTCTTC
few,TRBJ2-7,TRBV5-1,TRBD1,CASSSQTGIYEQYF,TGCGCCAGCAGCTCTCAGACAGGGATCTACGAGCAGTACTTC
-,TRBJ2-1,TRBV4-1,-,CASSPVSDAYNEQFF,TGCGCCAGCAGCCCGGTATCGGATGCCTACAATGAGCAGTTCTTC
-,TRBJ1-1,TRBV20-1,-,CSARTWGGVAEAFF,TGCAGTGCTAGAACCTGGGGGGGGGTCGCTGAAGCTTTCTTT
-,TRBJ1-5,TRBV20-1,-,CSARDLQPNQPQHF,TGCAGTGCTAGAGATCTGCAGCCGAATCAGCCCCAGCATTTT
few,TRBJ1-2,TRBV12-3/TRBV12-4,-,CASSPRGLNYGYTF,TGTGCCAGCAGCCCTAGGGGCCTCAACTATGGCTACACCTTC
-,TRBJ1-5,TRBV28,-,CASSAYMVGGNQPQHF,TGTGCCAGCAGTGCCTACATGGTTGGAGGCAATCAGCCCCAGCATTTT
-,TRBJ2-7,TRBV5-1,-,CASSMVSYSYEQYF,TGCGCCAGCAGCATGGTATCTTACTCCTACGAGCAGTACTTC
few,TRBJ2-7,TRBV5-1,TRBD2,CASSLDGREQYF,TGCGCCAGCAGCTTGGACGGGAGGGAGCAGTACTTC
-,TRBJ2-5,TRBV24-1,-,CATSDSGRPKRTQYF,TGTGCCACCAGTGATTCGGGACGGCCCAAGAGAACCCAGTACTTC
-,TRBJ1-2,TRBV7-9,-,CASSRDVYGYTF,TGTGCCAGCAGTAGGGACGTCTATGGCTACACCTTC